The 8 T cell receptor beta chains presented below share a single source sample, sequenced in a study of blood T cell repertoires in COVID-19. The table came from immunoSEQ multiplex PCR; TCRdb's copy has only in-frame clones and leaves some out. The sample has more than 85,000 clones, roughly 80% seen once. The sequencing sample was made of peripheral blood. The receptors come from a woman at least 80 years old with acute or convalescent COVID-19.

The chain is built from TRBV7-8 and TRBJ1-2; 11 positions match TRBD1. Germline loops: CDR1 SGHVS, CDR2 FQNEAQ. This CDR3 comprises 14 residues. V shed 5 bases, J shed 8 bases, and the junction held 7 bases outside the gene matches. CDR3 DNA sequence: TGTGCCAGCAGCCCGGGACAGGGGGGATCCGGCTACACCTTC. Its protein product is CASSPGQGGSGYTF.

The rearrangement joins TRBV4-3 to TRBJ2-3; unclear D gene. Trimming shortened V by 1 base and J by 7 bases, and 15 bases separated the two germline ends. This CDR3 is 15 amino acids long. In germline, CDR1 is LGHNA, CDR2 YSLEER. The chain's CDR3 is CASSQGAAARNTQYF. The CDR3 bases are TGCGCCAGCAGCCAAGGGGCAGCCGCGAGAAATACGCAGTATTTT.

The genes are TRBV18 and TRBJ2-2, with TRBD1 matching 9 bases. CDR1 is KGHSH, CDR2 LQKENI, per germline. The CDR3 is 16 residues long. V lost 5 bases, J lost 0 bases, and 4 bases stayed unmatched. Here the CDR3 reads CASSWTGVSNTGELFF. The CDR3 DNA is TGTGCCAGCTCATGGACAGGGGTATCGAACACCGGGGAGCTGTTTTTT.

In its sample, this clone was seen once. This sequence joins TRBV11-3 and TRBJ1-4; 8 bases fit TRBD1. The CDR3 runs 15 residues. The V segment lost 5 bases and the J segment 7 bases; nucleotides outside the gene matches: 9. CDR1 and CDR2 (germline): SGHNT, YENEEA. The CDR3 DNA follows: TGTGCCAGCAGCCACCGGGACAGGTGGGGTGAAAAACTGTTTTTT. It specifies CASSHRDRWGEKLFF. Based on the CDR3 plus reference TRBV11-3 and TRBJ1-4, the full variable domain is EAGVVQSPRYKIIEKKQPVAFWCNPISGHNTLYWYLQNLGQGPELLIRYENEEAVDDSQLPKDRFSAERLKGVDSTLKIQPAELGDSAVYLCASSHRDRWGEKLFFGSGTQLSVL.

The chain is built from TRBV30 and TRBJ1-6, with D possibly TRBD1 on 5 matching bases. Germline CDR1 is GTSNPN and CDR2 is SVGIG (reference sequence). The CDR3 sequence is 14 residues long. Trimming took off 1 base at V and 9 bases at J, with 13 bases between the two ends. The CDR3 sequence is CAWSGGLTSSPLHF. CDR3 bases: TGTGCCTGGAGTGGGGGACTAACTAGTTCACCCCTCCACTTT.

The chain links TRBV29-1 to TRBJ2-3, with 11 bases matching TRBD2. The trim removed 0 bases at V and 4 bases at J, leaving 6 bases unmatched. The CDR3 runs to 16 residues. Germline CDR1 and CDR2: SQVTM and ANQGSEA. CDR3 residues: CSVEDQLAGVPDTQYF. The CDR3 bases are TGCAGCGTTGAAGATCAACTAGCGGGAGTCCCAGATACGCAGTATTTT.

The gene calls are TRBV6-2 or TRBV6-3 and TRBJ2-2; 9 positions match TRBD2. Trimming cost V 4 bases and J 7 bases; bases outside gene matches: 1. CDR1 is MNHEY, CDR2 SVGEGT, per germline. The CDR3 covers 13 residues. CDR3 nucleotide sequence: TGTGCCAGCAGTTCACTAGCGGGCGGGGAGCTGTTTTTT. This codes for CASSSLAGGELFF.

The chain employs TRBV27 and TRBJ1-2, with 8 bases lining up with TRBD1. V trimming: 3 bases; J trimming: 4 bases; junction bases outside the gene matches: 7. Germline V gene sequence: CDR1 MNHEY, CDR2 SMNVEV (reference sequence). The CDR3 is made up of 15 amino acids. The CDR3 sequence: CASSFLRGPGYGYTF. The CDR3 DNA reads TGTGCCAGCAGTTTCCTCAGGGGGCCTGGCTATGGCTACACCTTC.